One sample yielded the 7 T cell receptor beta chains listed below, sequenced in a study of shared clonotypes between healthy human individuals. Here immunoSEQ multiplex PCR was the method, and the copy in TCRdb shows in-frame clones only, minus some. The table shows some 2,400,000 clones, with approximately 94% occurring only once. Sequencing was done on a sample of naive CD4+ T cells sorted from blood. Documented subset: CD45RA+ positively selected. The receptor source for this set is a young man in good health.

This clone was observed a single time. The chain has TRBV30 and TRBJ1-6; D is possibly TRBD1 (6 bases). CDR3 length equals 13 residues. Per the germline V gene, CDR1 is GTSNPN and CDR2 is SVGIG (reference sequence). Trimming stripped 4 bases from V and 11 bases from J, with 15 bases between. CDR3 amino acids: CAWKGTQSPPLHF. In DNA form, the CDR3 reads TGTGCCTGGAAGGGGACACAGAGTCCACCCCTCCACTTT.

The chain links TRBV5-4 to TRBJ2-7, with 11 bases that match TRBD2. Germline V lookup: CDR1 SGHNT, CDR2 YYREEE (reference sequence). The CDR3 is 16 residues long. Trimming took 1 base from V and 5 from J; bases not matched to a gene: 8. CDR3 nucleotide sequence: TGTGCCAGCAGCTTGAGAACTAGCGGGAGCCTGCACGAGCAGTACTTC. Residues: CASSLRTSGSLHEQYF.

The chain carries TRBV4-3 and TRBJ2-3; TRBD1 matches at 8 bases. Germline V gene data show CDR1 as LGHNA and CDR2 as YSLEER. J gave up 3 bases and V 1 base, and 9 bases lay outside the gene matches. The CDR3 is 17 residues long. Here the CDR3 DNA reads TGCGCCAGCAGCCAAGGCCCGGGACAGGCTAGGACAGATACGCAGTATTTT. It specifies CASSQGPGQARTDTQYF.

The chain employs TRBV15 and TRBJ1-1; D is perhaps TRBD1 (6 bases). The CDR3 sequence is 13 residues long. In germline, CDR1 is LNHNV, CDR2 YYDKDF (reference sequence). V lost 2 bases to trimming and J lost 13 bases, with 17 bases between them. The CDR3 DNA reads TGTGCCACCAGCAGATTTACAGGGACCTCCCTTTTCTTT. Its translation is CATSRFTGTSLFF.

This chain joins TRBV6-6 and TRBJ2-5; 7 bases are shared with TRBD1. This CDR3 comprises 15 residues. CDR1 is MNHNY, CDR2 SVGAGI, per germline (reference sequence). The V segment lost 6 bases and the J segment 1 base; nucleotides outside the gene matches: 8. CDR3 protein: CASSPTGTVQETQYF. The CDR3 DNA sequence: TGTGCCAGCAGCCCCACCGGGACAGTCCAAGAGACCCAGTACTTC.

This chain connects TRBV7-2 to TRBJ2-7, with a tentative D call TRBD1 (6 bases). Trimming pared 5 bases from V and 2 bases from J, leaving 13 bases between. CDR1 and CDR2 (germline): SGHTA, FQGNSA. This CDR3 comprises 14 residues. The CDR3 sequence is CASSPRQAAYEQYF. DNA for the CDR3: TGTGCCAGCAGCCCACGACAGGCTGCCTACGAGCAGTACTTC.

The genes are TRBV7-2 and TRBJ2-7; D not resolved. Trimming took off 3 bases at V and 7 bases at J, with 22 bases between the two ends. The germline CDR1 and CDR2 sequences are SGHTA and FQGNSA. The CDR3 covers 16 residues. The CDR3 is CASSLEHGVFTREQYF. Written as DNA, the CDR3 is TGTGCCAGCAGCTTGGAACACGGCGTCTTTACGAGGGAGCAGTACTTC. The full variable domain, its missing parts supplied by reference TRBV7-2 and TRBJ2-7, is GAGVSQSPSNKVTEKGKDVELRCDPISGHTALYWYRQSLGQGLEFLIYFQGNSAPDKSGLPSDRFSAERTGGSVSTLTIQRTQQEDSAVYLCASSLEHGVFTREQYFGPGTRLTVT.